These 30 T cell receptor beta chains originate from one sample sequenced in a study of T cell repertoires in cytomegalovirus infection (dated by TCRdb to the late 2010s). No antigen is known for these receptors. The instrument was an Illumina HiSeq 1500. TCRdb took the public reads, trimmed them with fastp at Q25, ran MiXCR for clone calling and kept in-frame beta chains. Under each unique CDR3 protein, matching rows form one entry showing the most common genes and DNA. In all, the sample holds 200,000 or so distinct CDR3 sequences, and 30% to 45% of those were seen once. The ten largest clones represent roughly three fifths of the sample. The treatment or condition label, read with the paper, signifies: in vitro stimulation with specific CMV peptide epitopes to enrich CMV-specific T cells. The sample in question was CD8+ T cells from cultured PBMCs, obtained from culture after CMV antigen stimulation. The source of these receptors is a human donor in good health (CMV status not recorded). Some clones in this sample may be carry-over from other donors' samples.

As regards this clonotype: This is likely a read error, given that the CDR3 carries no conserved phenylalanine or tryptophan at its end. This rearrangement joins TRBV6-6 to TRBJ1-2; D unclear. There are 12 residues in the CDR3. CDR1 is MNHNY and CDR2 is SVGAGI in the germline V gene (reference sequence). CDR3 in amino acids: CAISLHRVCYTL. The CDR3 DNA follows: TGTGCCATCAGTCTCCACCGGGTTTGCTACACCTTA.

The J gene is TRBJ1-5, the V gene TRBV27; no firm D call. The CDR3 runs to 13 residues. Per germline, CDR1 MNHEY and CDR2 SMNVEV (reference sequence). The V and J ends lost 6 bases and 4 bases respectively, with 10 bases between them. CDR3 amino acids: CASRLSPNQPQHF. CDR3 coding DNA: TGTGCCAGCAGGTTGTCCCCGAATCAGCCCCAGCATTTT.

The J gene is TRBJ2-7, the V gene TRBV29-1; TRBD1 agrees at 8 bases. Germline V gene sequence: CDR1 SQVTM, CDR2 ANQGSEA. Losses at the gene ends were 1 base for V and 3 bases for J; bases not matched to a gene: 2. CDR3 length: 13 amino acids. CDR3 loop: CSVEGGTGYEQYF. The CDR3 DNA follows: TGCAGCGTTGAAGGGGGGACAGGCTACGAGCAGTACTTC.

The table lists this clonotype with a few counts. This chain uses TRBV5-4 with TRBJ2-7, with D unresolved. CDR3 length: 16 residues. Germline V CDR1 and CDR2: SGHNT, YYREEE (reference sequence). Trimming shortened V by 0 bases and J by 2 bases, and 15 bases separated the two germline ends. CDR3 DNA sequence: TGTGCCAGCAGCTTGGACGAGGCTCCCTCCCCCTACGAGCAGTACTTC. This codes for CASSLDEAPSPYEQYF.

This chain uses TRBV24-1 with TRBJ2-2, with 11 nucleotides matching TRBD2. Germline V gene data show CDR1 as KGHDR and CDR2 as SFDVKD. The CDR3 consists of 17 residues. V lost 4 bases, J lost 0 bases, and 3 bases stayed unmatched. The CDR3 DNA follows: TGTGCCACCAGTGACCTAGCGGGGGGACCGAACACCGGGGAGCTGTTTTTT. Its translation: CATSDLAGGPNTGELFF.

This clonotype has a handful of counts. The chain is built from TRBV7-6 and TRBJ2-7; D is uncertain. This CDR3 comprises 13 residues. V shed 1 base and J shed 2 bases, with 6 bases lying between them. Germline CDR1 is SGHVS and CDR2 is FNYEAQ. The chain's CDR3 is CASSLGVAYEQYF. Here the CDR3 DNA reads TGTGCCAGCAGCTTAGGGGTAGCCTACGAGCAGTACTTC.

V usage is TRBV13 and J usage is TRBJ1-3, with 7 nucleotides matching TRBD1. Unmatched junction bases numbered 5, after V lost 5 bases and J lost 1 base. The CDR3 has 15 amino acids. CDR1 and CDR2 from the germline V gene are PRHDT and FYEKMQ (reference sequence). The DNA for the CDR3 is TGTGCCAGCAGCCTGGGGACAGATTCTGGAAACACCATATATTTT. Residues: CASSLGTDSGNTIYF.

CDR3 region: CASSTLSSGSDEQFF. The CDR3 coding sequence is TGTGCCAGCAGTACCCTCTCTAGCGGGAGCGATGAGCAGTTCTTC. This rearrangement joins TRBV6-2 or TRBV6-3 to TRBJ2-1; 10 bases match TRBD2. J was trimmed by 8 bases and V by 5 bases; bases with no gene match: 9. Germline values: CDR1 MNHEY, CDR2 SVGEGT. The CDR3 is 15 amino acids.

The J gene is TRBJ2-2, the V gene TRBV7-4; TRBD2 agrees at 11 bases. This CDR3 contains 15 residues. From germline, CDR1 is SGHVT and CDR2 SQSDAQ. Trimming took 5 bases from V and 9 from J; bases not matched to a gene: 8. CDR3 bases: TGTGCCAGCAGCGGAGGGACTAGCGGCAGAAGGGAGCTGTTTTTT. Its translation: CASSGGTSGRRELFF.

The table lists this clonotype with a count of one. The CDR3 carries no conserved terminal phenylalanine or tryptophan, so it likely arises from a read error. The chain has TRBV7-2 and TRBJ2-3; possibly TRBD1 for D (5 bases). Germline V gene sequence: CDR1 SGHTA, CDR2 FQGNSA. The ends were cut back, 5 bases at V and 1 base at J, with 16 bases in the middle. The CDR3 loop spans 16 amino acids. The CDR3, as DNA: TGTGCCAGCAGCGTGTTAGGGGCTGGGGGCACAGATACGCAGTATCTT. Amino acids: CASSVLGAGGTDTQYL.

This clonotype has just a few counts. This rearrangement joins TRBV28 to TRBJ1-1; D might be TRBD1 (6 bases). The CDR3 has 12 residues. V shed 8 bases and J shed 0 bases, with 7 bases lying between them. The germline gives CDR1 MDHEN, CDR2 SYDVKM. The CDR3, as DNA: TGTGCCAGCCACAGGGTGAACACTGAAGCTTTCTTT. Amino acids: CASHRVNTEAFF.

The gene calls are TRBV11-2 and TRBJ2-1; 10 nucleotides line up with TRBD1. The germline CDR1 and CDR2 sequences are SGHAT and FQNNGV. J lost 10 bases, V lost 4 bases, and 4 bases had no gene match. CDR3 length: 13 amino acids. The CDR3 sequence is CASSSGQGGEQFF. In DNA form, the CDR3 reads TGTGCCAGCAGCTCAGGACAGGGGGGAGAGCAGTTCTTC.

This clonotype was counted a few times. V gene TRBV15 combines with J gene TRBJ2-3, with D possibly matching TRBD2 (6 bases). Germline V lookup: CDR1 LNHNV, CDR2 YYDKDF (reference sequence). The CDR3 length is 18 residues. The V gene lost 1 base and the J gene lost 6 bases, with 23 bases spanning the gap. CDR3 residues: CATSRGSELVPGADTQYF. The CDR3 nucleotides read TGTGCCACCAGCAGAGGTTCGGAACTGGTACCGGGAGCGGATACGCAGTATTTT. Drawing the rest from reference TRBV15 and TRBJ2-3, the complete variable domain is DAMVIQNPRYQVTQFGKPVTLSCSQTLNHNVMYWYQQKSSQAPKLLFHYYDKDFNNEADTPDNFQSRRPNTSFCFLDIRSPGLGDTAMYLCATSRGSELVPGADTQYFGPGTRLTVL.

This chain links TRBV15 with TRBJ2-3, with 10 bases that match TRBD2. This CDR3 is built from 17 residues. J gave up 0 bases and V 1 base, and 4 bases lay outside the gene matches. Germline V gives CDR1 LNHNV, CDR2 YYDKDF (reference sequence). The CDR3 protein is CATSRVRTSGSTDTQYF. CDR3 nucleotides: TGTGCCACCAGCAGAGTTAGGACTAGCGGTAGCACAGATACGCAGTATTTT.

The chain couples TRBV19 to TRBJ1-5; D perhaps matches TRBD1 (5 bases). The V end was cut by 8 bases, the J end by 0 bases, with 14 bases between. This CDR3 is 15 amino acids long. The germline V gene encodes CDR1 LNHDA and CDR2 SQIVND (reference sequence). The CDR3 loop is CASSRSRDSNQPQHF. The CDR3 nucleotides read TGTGCCAGTTCGCGATCCAGGGATAGCAATCAGCCCCAGCATTTT.

This clonotype was observed a handful of times. The chain links TRBV7-8 to TRBJ2-1; D remains ambiguous. This CDR3 has 18 amino acids. Germline V lookup: CDR1 SGHVS, CDR2 FQNEAQ. Trimming stripped 3 bases from V and 0 bases from J, with 18 bases between. CDR3 bases: TGTGCCAGCAGCTTTTCGAGTGGCGCCCTAAACTCCTACAATGAGCAGTTCTTC. Encoded protein: CASSFSSGALNSYNEQFF.

The chain carries TRBV3-1 and TRBJ1-3, with a possible D match to TRBD1 (6 bases). CDR1 and CDR2 from the germline V gene are LGHDT and YNNKEL (reference sequence). Trimming shortened V by 1 base and J by 3 bases, and 22 bases separated the two germline ends. The CDR3 loop spans 19 amino acids. For the CDR3, the DNA is TGTGCCAGCAGCCAAGTATGGATTTCTGGGGGGCTGTATGGAAACACCATATATTTT. Amino acid sequence: CASSQVWISGGLYGNTIYF.

V gene TRBV7-8 combines with J gene TRBJ2-3; D may be TRBD2 (6 bases). Germline assignment: CDR1 SGHVS and CDR2 FQNEAQ. Trimming removed 2 bases at V and 3 bases at J, with 9 bases between. The CDR3 totals 14 residues. The CDR3 DNA follows: TGTGCCAGCAGCTTACCGGGAGTTACAGATACGCAGTATTTT. It is translated as CASSLPGVTDTQYF.

The chain combines TRBV5-6 with TRBJ2-7; D might be TRBD1 (6 bases). CDR3 length: 15 amino acids. V was trimmed by 0 bases and J by 4 bases, leaving 14 bases between them. CDR1 and CDR2 from the germline V gene are SGHDT and YYEEEE. CDR3 region: CASSLGRGGFYEQYF. CDR3 in DNA: TGTGCCAGCAGCTTGGGCAGGGGCGGATTTTACGAGCAGTACTTC.

V and J are TRBV12-3 or TRBV12-4 and TRBJ1-4; unclear D gene. CDR3 size: 14 residues. The V end lost 4 bases, the J end lost 8 bases, and 14 bases lay between the germline ends. CDR3 coding DNA: TGTGCCAGCAGTTCCGGGCTGGTGGGGGAAAAACTGTTTTTT. This encodes CASSSGLVGEKLFF.

The chain employs TRBV12-3 or TRBV12-4 and TRBJ2-7; a weak D match, TRBD2 (6 bases). Trimming took 0 bases from V and 3 from J, leaving 9 bases between them. This CDR3 has 14 residues. The CDR3 nucleotides are TGTGCCAGCAGTTTAGCGGGGACTTACTACGAGCAGTACTTC. It specifies CASSLAGTYYEQYF.

V is TRBV28 and J is TRBJ1-5; D ambiguous. CDR1 and CDR2 (germline): MDHEN, SYDVKM. V was clipped by 1 base and J by 0 bases, with 16 bases between them. This CDR3 region has 18 residues. The CDR3 DNA sequence: TGTGCCAGCAGTTTATTGGGTCCGGCAGGCAATAGCAATCAGCCCCAGCATTTT. It is translated as CASSLLGPAGNSNQPQHF.

The chain combines TRBV9 with TRBJ2-7; TRBD2 matches at 9 bases. The J segment lost 6 bases and the V segment lost 0 bases, leaving 4 bases of the junction unmatched. CDR1 SGDLS and CDR2 YYNGEE come from the germline V gene. CDR3 length: 14 residues. CDR3 residues: CASSVVSGSSEQYF. The CDR3 coding sequence is TGTGCCAGCAGCGTAGTTAGCGGGAGTAGCGAGCAGTACTTC.

The V and J genes are TRBV7-6 and TRBJ2-3; D gene ambiguous. Germline-derived CDR1 and CDR2 are SGHVS and FNYEAQ. Trimming stripped 1 base from V and 12 bases from J, with 20 bases between. The CDR3 extends over 15 amino acids. CDR3 region: CASSLDGSPADIQYF. The CDR3 coding sequence is TGTGCCAGCAGCTTAGATGGAAGTCCCGCAGATATTCAGTATTTT.

This clonotype was counted only a few times. The gene calls are TRBV5-1 and TRBJ2-2; TRBD2 might be the D (6 bases). The germline gives CDR1 SGHRS, CDR2 YFSETQ. This CDR3 comprises 15 residues. V lost 0 bases and J 4 bases, leaving 10 bases between the germline ends. This CDR3 reads CASSLGLGATGELFF. The CDR3, as DNA: TGCGCCAGCAGCTTGGGACTAGGTGCCACCGGGGAGCTGTTTTTT.

The V gene is TRBV7-9, the J gene TRBJ2-1; 7 bases line up with TRBD1. V trimming: 2 bases; J trimming: 8 bases; junction bases outside the gene matches: 3. The CDR3 runs 13 residues. Germline-derived CDR1 and CDR2 are SEHNR and FQNEAQ (reference sequence). CDR3 amino acids: CASSLRDSYEQFF. The CDR3 nucleotides are TGTGCCAGCAGCTTAAGGGACAGTTATGAGCAGTTCTTC.

This clonotype was observed a few times. The chain uses TRBV7-9 and TRBJ1-1, with D possibly being TRBD1 (5 bases). From germline, CDR1 is SEHNR and CDR2 FQNEAQ (reference sequence). V was pared by 3 bases and J by 0 bases, with 11 bases between. This CDR3 region has 15 residues. For the CDR3, the DNA is TGTGCCAGCAGCTTGCCTACAGGAATGAACACTGAAGCTTTCTTT. It yields the protein CASSLPTGMNTEAFF.

The genes are TRBV5-1 and TRBJ2-5; no definite D call. V gave up 7 bases and J gave up 1 base, with 11 bases separating them. The germline CDR1 and CDR2 sequences are SGHRS and YFSETQ. There are 13 residues in the CDR3. CDR3 residues: CASQTSLQETQYF. In DNA form, the CDR3 reads TGCGCCAGCCAAACCTCCCTCCAAGAGACCCAGTACTTC.

The V call is TRBV5-6, the J call TRBJ1-1, with D maybe TRBD1 (5 bases). Germline assignment: CDR1 SGHDT and CDR2 YYEEEE. The CDR3 has 15 residues. The V end was cut by 0 bases, the J end by 5 bases, with 14 bases between. The CDR3 is CASSLVGKGKTEAFF. CDR3 nucleotides: TGTGCCAGCAGCTTGGTGGGGAAGGGGAAGACTGAAGCTTTCTTT.

This chain joins TRBV20-1 and TRBJ2-7; D may match TRBD1 or TRBD2 (5 bases each). The V end lost 3 bases, the J end lost 0 bases, and 12 bases lay between the germline ends. The CDR3 has 14 amino acids. Per germline, CDR1 DFQATT and CDR2 SNEGSKA (reference sequence). For the CDR3, the DNA is TGCAGTGCTAGGTGGGACCTAACCTCCTACGAGCAGTACTTC. Translated: CSARWDLTSYEQYF.